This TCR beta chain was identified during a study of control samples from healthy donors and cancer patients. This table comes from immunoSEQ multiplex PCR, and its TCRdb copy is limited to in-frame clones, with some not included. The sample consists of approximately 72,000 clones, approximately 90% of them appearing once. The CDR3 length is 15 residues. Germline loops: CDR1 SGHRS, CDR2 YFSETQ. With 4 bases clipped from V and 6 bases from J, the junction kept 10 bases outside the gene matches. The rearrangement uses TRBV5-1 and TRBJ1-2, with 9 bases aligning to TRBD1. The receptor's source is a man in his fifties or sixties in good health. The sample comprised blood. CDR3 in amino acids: CASSARQGEGDGYTF. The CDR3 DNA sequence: TGCGCCAGCAGCGCCCGACAGGGGGAAGGGGATGGCTACACCTTC. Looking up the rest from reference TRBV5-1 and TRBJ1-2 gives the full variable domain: KAGVTQTPRYLIKTRGQQVTLSCSPISGHRSVSWYQQTPGQGLQFLFEYFSETQRNKGNFPGRFSGRQFSNSRSEMNVSTLELGDSALYLCASSARQGEGDGYTFGSGTRLTVV.